The sequence of this T cell receptor (beta chain) was determined in a study of somatic mutations in cytotoxic T cells in rheumatoid arthritis. Findings of the study overall: Rising age went with increasing CD8+ clonality in rheumatoid arthritis patients; healthy controls showed no such increase. The authors did not adjust the slight TRBV07 underrepresentation in rheumatoid arthritis patients for multiple comparisons. Among rheumatoid arthritis patients and age-matched healthy controls, CD8+ T-cell clonality was not significantly different.

Details on this clone: Its antigen is unidentified.

Some clones are missing from TCRdb's copy, which holds only in-frame ones; the method was immunoSEQ multiplex PCR. This sample has 7,000 or so clones; roughly 65% occur once, and the top ten carry about 25%. The CDR3 has 16 residues. The V gene's germline CDR1 is MNHNY and CDR2 SVGAGI (reference sequence). V dropped 0 bases and J dropped 2 bases, with 14 bases sitting between them. The investigators isolated CD4+ and CD8+ cells by positive magnetic bead selection and checked their purity by flow cytometry. Sequencing input: CD8+ T cells sorted from blood. The chain combines TRBV6-6 with TRBJ2-7; the D gene is possibly TRBD1 (6 bases). The TCR comes from a middle-aged woman in good health. The CDR3 bases are TGTGCCAGCAGTTACTCTTACAGGGAAGGCCCCTACGAGCAGTACTTC. It translates to CASSYSYREGPYEQYF.